The T cell receptor beta chain under discussion was sequenced for a study of T cells after yellow fever vaccination. Study results and caveats: Detected again after the booster were most primary-vaccination clones, at 96% CD4 and approximately 85% CD8. Clonotype sharing between CD4 and CD8 compartments was small.

The 5'RACE template-switching step produced TCR cDNA and added a universal primer site and UMIs. TCRdb re-analysed the 5' RACE reads in MiXCR, keeping a single row per CDR3 protein. The table lists hundreds of thousands of distinct CDR3 sequences, 7.5% to 9% of them singletons, with 18% in the top ten. This clonotype was observed a handful of times. The target antigen is unknown. Germline CDR1 is MNHNS and CDR2 is SASEGT. The CDR3 consists of 16 residues. V was pared by 4 bases and J by 0 bases, with 4 bases of the junction left unmatched. The sequences come from PBMCs, collected on the day of the first yellow fever vaccination. The clonotype comes from a man aged 18 to 29 who received the YFV17D yellow fever vaccine. J is TRBJ2-7 and V is TRBV6-1; 12 nucleotides align to TRBD1. In DNA, the CDR3 is TGTGCCAGCAGTGCTCCGGGACAGGGGGCCTCCTACGAGCAGTACGTC. Protein product: CASSAPGQGASYEQYV.